This T cell receptor beta chain was retrieved from a study of T cells in Graves' hyperthyroidism and ophthalmopathy. General study findings and limits: Blood shared most expanded thyroid clonotypes above 0.001.

The CDR3 has 15 amino acids. Per germline, CDR1 SGHAT and CDR2 FQNNGV. V lost 0 bases, J lost 1 base, and 9 bases lay in between. This clonotype was counted at least ten times. As yet, its antigen is unknown. Amplification targeted TCR beta CDR3 regions from RNA transcripts. A set of HTBI primers served as the primers for a first-round RT-PCR of the TCR CDR3. TCRdb re-analysed the multiplex PCR reads in MiXCR, keeping a single row per CDR3 protein. The sample records 350,000 to 400,000 distinct CDR3 sequences, 15% to 20% being singletons. Among the patients, aged 18 to 65, hyperthyroidism was newly diagnosed and had lasted under 2 months.

The rearrangement uses TRBV11-2 and TRBJ1-1; D gene ambiguous. Material for sequencing was blood. The sequence was obtained from a woman in her late teens or twenties with Graves' hyperthyroidism. The CDR3 spells CASSLEILRNTEAFF. Written as DNA, the CDR3 is TGTGCCAGCAGCTTAGAGATCTTACGGAACACTGAAGCTTTCTTT.